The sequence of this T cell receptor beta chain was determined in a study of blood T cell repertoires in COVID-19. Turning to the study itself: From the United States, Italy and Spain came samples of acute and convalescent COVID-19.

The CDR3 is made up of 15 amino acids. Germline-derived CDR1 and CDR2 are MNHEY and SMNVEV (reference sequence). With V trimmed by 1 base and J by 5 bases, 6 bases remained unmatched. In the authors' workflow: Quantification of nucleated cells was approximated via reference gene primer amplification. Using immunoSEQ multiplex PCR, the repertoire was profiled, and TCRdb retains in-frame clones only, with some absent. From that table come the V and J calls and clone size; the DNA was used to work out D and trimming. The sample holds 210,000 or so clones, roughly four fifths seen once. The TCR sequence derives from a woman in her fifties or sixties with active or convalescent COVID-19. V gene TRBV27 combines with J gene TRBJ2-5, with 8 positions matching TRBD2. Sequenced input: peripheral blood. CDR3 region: CASSLFGGDVETQYF. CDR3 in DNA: TGTGCCAGCAGTTTATTCGGGGGGGACGTGGAGACCCAGTACTTC.